The 7 T cell receptor beta chains listed next were all sequenced from one sample in a study of CD8+ T cells in alopecia areata. Investigators isolated RNA and reverse transcribed it into cDNA to act as the sequencing template. Assay: immunoSEQ multiplex PCR; the TCRdb copy retains only in-frame clones and omits some. The data contain 110,000 or so clones, approximately 59% of them singletons. Source material: CD8+ T cells sorted from blood. These receptor sequences come from a human donor in good health.

The chain is built from TRBV15 and TRBJ1-1; TRBD1 agrees at 9 bases. The germline gives CDR1 LNHNV, CDR2 YYDKDF (reference sequence). V lost 1 base to trimming and J lost 6 bases; unmatched junction nucleotides: 6. The CDR3 contains 15 residues. The CDR3 loop is CATSRVTGGISEAFF. In nucleotides, the CDR3 is TGTGCCACCAGCAGAGTCACAGGGGGCATCTCTGAAGCTTTCTTT.

The chain combines TRBV6-5 with TRBJ2-7, with a weak D call TRBD1 (6 bases). V was shortened by 9 bases and J by 4 bases, with 16 bases between the two germline ends. CDR1 is MNHEY, CDR2 SVGAGI, per germline. CDR3 length: 13 residues. The CDR3 loop is CASVEGVRYEQYF. The CDR3 nucleotides read TGTGCCAGTGTTGAGGGGGTCCGATACGAGCAGTACTTC.

The V call is TRBV29-1, the J call TRBJ2-7; D gene uncertain. This CDR3 contains 10 residues. Germline V lookup: CDR1 SQVTM, CDR2 ANQGSEA. V lost 6 bases and J lost 6, with 9 bases in between. The CDR3 nucleotides read TGCAGCGTCCTCTATTCCGAGCAGTACTTC. It codes for CSVLYSEQYF.

The rearrangement uses TRBV6-4 and TRBJ2-3, with D perhaps TRBD1 or TRBD2 (6 bases each). The CDR3 runs to 17 residues. Trimming removed 3 bases at V and 2 bases at J, with 18 bases between. Germline V CDR1 and CDR2: MRHNA, SNTAGT. CDR3 sequence reads: CASSERAGGGITDTQYF. CDR3 in DNA: TGTGCCAGCAGTGAGAGGGCCGGAGGGGGAATCACAGATACGCAGTATTTT.

This sequence joins TRBV13 and TRBJ2-5; D gene ambiguous. The CDR3 is made up of 15 amino acids. CDR1 and CDR2 (germline): PRHDT, FYEKMQ (reference sequence). V lost 5 bases, J lost 2 bases, and 15 bases lay in between. The CDR3 coding sequence is TGTGCCAGCAGCCGACCTGAAGATGCGCAAGAGACCCAGTACTTC. Residues: CASSRPEDAQETQYF.

This clone was observed a few times. The chain couples TRBV4-1 to TRBJ1-1; possible D gene TRBD1, 5 bases. There are 20 residues in the CDR3. CDR1 is MGHRA, CDR2 YSYEKL, per germline. The V end was cut by 2 bases, the J end by 4 bases, with 29 bases between. The CDR3 loop is CASSQFMRGRTFHGGTEAFF. The CDR3 bases are TGCGCCAGCAGCCAATTCATGCGGGGACGGACCTTCCACGGTGGCACTGAAGCTTTCTTT.

This chain joins TRBV25-1 and TRBJ2-7, with D uncertain. The CDR3 is made up of 12 amino acids. Germline CDR1 and CDR2: MGHDK and SYGVNS. Deletions cut 4 bases from V and 3 bases from J, with 7 bases between. The CDR3 nucleotides are TGTGCCAGCAGTGCACGACTCTACGAGCAGTACTTC. This gives the protein CASSARLYEQYF.